One sample yielded the 3 T cell receptor beta chains listed below, sequenced in a study of CD8 T cells in ankylosing spondylitis (dated by TCRdb to 2016 to 2017). To prepare the library, 5' RACE was applied. Data came from an Illumina HiSeq 2500. TCRdb reworked the public reads: Q25 trimming with fastp, MiXCR clone assembly, productive beta chains retained. Every entry covers one CDR3 protein and lists the most common genes and DNA from its rows. The sample table contains about 96,000 distinct CDR3 sequences; only one count was recorded for approximately 9% of them. Of the sample, 4% to 5.5% falls within the top ten clones. Material: blood, either unsorted or a sorted T cell fraction (not recorded which). The receptors stem from a male donor with ankylosing spondylitis or in good health (not recorded which).

The sample holds many counts of this clonotype. This rearrangement joins TRBV12-3 or TRBV12-4 to TRBJ1-5; D gene uncertain. CDR3 size: 14 residues. Between the trimmed V and J ends, which lost 6 bases and 6 bases, there was a span of 15 bases. CDR3 sequence reads: CASSPFSPVQPQHF. The CDR3 DNA follows: TGTGCCAGCAGCCCCTTCAGTCCGGTTCAGCCCCAGCATTTT.

The chain has TRBV5-6 and TRBJ2-3, with TRBD2 matching 14 bases. Germline V gene lookup returns CDR1 SGHDT and CDR2 YYEEEE. The J segment lost 5 bases and the V segment lost 2 bases, leaving 1 base of the junction unmatched. The CDR3 is made up of 15 amino acids. The CDR3 loop is CASSFGTSGGDTQYF. Here the CDR3 DNA reads TGTGCCAGCAGCTTTGGGACTAGCGGGGGAGATACGCAGTATTTT.

This rearrangement joins TRBV6-2 or TRBV6-3 to TRBJ2-7; the D call may be TRBD1 or TRBD2 (6 bases each). The germline V gene has CDR1 MNHEY and CDR2 SVGEGT. V was clipped by 5 bases and J by 1 base, with 18 bases between them. CDR3 length: 16 amino acids. The CDR3 spells CASSTSTGGLSYEQYF. CDR3 sequence (DNA): TGTGCCAGCAGTACTAGTACCGGGGGCCTTTCCTACGAGCAGTACTTC.